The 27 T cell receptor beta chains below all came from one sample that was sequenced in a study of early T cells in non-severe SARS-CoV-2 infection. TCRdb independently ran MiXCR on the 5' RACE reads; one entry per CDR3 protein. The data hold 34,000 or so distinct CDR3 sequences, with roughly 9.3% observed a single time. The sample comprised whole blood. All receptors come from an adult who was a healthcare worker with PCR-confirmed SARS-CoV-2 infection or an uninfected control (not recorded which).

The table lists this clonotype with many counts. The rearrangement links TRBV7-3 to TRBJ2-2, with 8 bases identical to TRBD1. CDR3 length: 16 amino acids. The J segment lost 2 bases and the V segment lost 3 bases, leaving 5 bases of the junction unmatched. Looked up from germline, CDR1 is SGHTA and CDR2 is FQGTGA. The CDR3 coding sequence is TGTGCCAGCAGCTTCGCCAGGGGGCGAAACACCGGGGAGCTGTTTTTT. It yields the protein CASSFARGRNTGELFF.

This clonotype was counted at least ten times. CDR3 protein: CASSYRTRLAGGDTQYF. The DNA for the CDR3 is TGTGCCAGCAGCTATAGAACTAGACTAGCGGGGGGAGATACGCAGTATTTT. This rearrangement joins TRBV7-2 to TRBJ2-3, with 13 bases that match TRBD2. Unmatched junction bases numbered 9, after V lost 4 bases and J lost 5 bases. The CDR3 extends over 17 amino acids. Germline V CDR1 and CDR2: SGHTA, FQGNSA. Full variable domain (remainder filled in from reference TRBV7-2 and TRBJ2-3): GAGVSQSPSNKVTEKGKDVELRCDPISGHTALYWYRQSLGQGLEFLIYFQGNSAPDKSGLPSDRFSAERTGGSVSTLTIQRTQQEDSAVYLCASSYRTRLAGGDTQYFGPGTRLTVL.

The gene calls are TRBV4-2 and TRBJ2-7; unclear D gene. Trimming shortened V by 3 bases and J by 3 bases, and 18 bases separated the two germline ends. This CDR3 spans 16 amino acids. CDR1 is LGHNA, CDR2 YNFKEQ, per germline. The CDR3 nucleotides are TGTGCCAGCAGCCAGGAATCCCCCCGACCGAACTACGAGCAGTACTTC. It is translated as CASSQESPRPNYEQYF.

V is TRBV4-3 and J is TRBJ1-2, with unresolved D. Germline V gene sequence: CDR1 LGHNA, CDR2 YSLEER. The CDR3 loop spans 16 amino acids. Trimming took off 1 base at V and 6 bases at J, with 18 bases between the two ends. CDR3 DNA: TGCGCCAGCAGCCAAGGAGGGTCCGGCTATAGGGATGGCTACACCTTC. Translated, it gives CASSQGGSGYRDGYTF.

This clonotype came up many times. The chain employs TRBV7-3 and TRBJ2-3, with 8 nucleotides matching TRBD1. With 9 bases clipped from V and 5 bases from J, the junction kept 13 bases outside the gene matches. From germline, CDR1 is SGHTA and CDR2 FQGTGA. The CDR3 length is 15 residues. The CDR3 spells CASRSGTGSGDTQYF. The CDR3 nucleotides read TGTGCCAGTAGATCCGGGACAGGCTCCGGAGATACGCAGTATTTT.

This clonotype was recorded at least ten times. CDR3 DNA: TGTGCCAGCAGCGCCCGGACGGGGGAATACGAGCAGTACTTC. This sequence encodes CASSARTGEYEQYF. The rearrangement links TRBV7-9 to TRBJ2-7; TRBD2 might be the D (6 bases). The germline gives CDR1 SEHNR, CDR2 FQNEAQ (reference sequence). CDR3 length equals 14 residues. Trimming pared 5 bases from V and 4 bases from J, leaving 15 bases between. The full variable domain, completed using reference TRBV7-9 and TRBJ2-7, is DTGVSQNPRHKITKRGQNVTFRCDPISEHNRLYWYRQTLGQGPEFLTYFQNEAQLEKSRLLSDRFSAERPKGSFSTLEIQRTEQGDSAMYLCASSARTGEYEQYFGPGTRLTVT.

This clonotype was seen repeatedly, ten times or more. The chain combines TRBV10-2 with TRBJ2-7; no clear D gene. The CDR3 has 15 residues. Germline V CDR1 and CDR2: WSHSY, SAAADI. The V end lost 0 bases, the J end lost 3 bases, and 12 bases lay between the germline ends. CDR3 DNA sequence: TGCGCCAGCAGTGAGTCATCGGGTATTGGCTACGAGCAGTACTTC. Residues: CASSESSGIGYEQYF.

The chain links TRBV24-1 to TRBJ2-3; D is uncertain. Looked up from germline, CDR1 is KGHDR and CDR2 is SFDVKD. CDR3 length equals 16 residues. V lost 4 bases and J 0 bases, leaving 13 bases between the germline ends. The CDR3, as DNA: TGTGCCACCAGTGAAACAGCCGTTGCTAGCACAGATACGCAGTATTTT. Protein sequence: CATSETAVASTDTQYF.

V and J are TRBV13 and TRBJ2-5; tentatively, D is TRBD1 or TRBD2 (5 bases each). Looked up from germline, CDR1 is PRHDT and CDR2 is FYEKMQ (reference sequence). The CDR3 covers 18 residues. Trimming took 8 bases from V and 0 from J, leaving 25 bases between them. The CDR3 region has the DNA TGTGCCAGCCACACGAGGGCAGGGCGGTTGGCTTACCAAGAGACCCAGTACTTC. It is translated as CASHTRAGRLAYQETQYF. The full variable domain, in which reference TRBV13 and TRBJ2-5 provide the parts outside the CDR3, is AAGVIQSPRHLIKEKRETATLKCYPIPRHDTVYWYQQGPGQDPQFLISFYEKMQSDKGSIPDRFSAQQFSDYHSELNMSSLELGDSALYFCASHTRAGRLAYQETQYFGPGTRLLVL.

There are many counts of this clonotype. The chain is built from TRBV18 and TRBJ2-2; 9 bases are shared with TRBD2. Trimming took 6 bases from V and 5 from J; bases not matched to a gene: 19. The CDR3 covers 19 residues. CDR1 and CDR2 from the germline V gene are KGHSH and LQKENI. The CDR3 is CASSQPGTSNPSMTGELFF. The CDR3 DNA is TGTGCCAGCTCCCAACCCGGGACTAGCAATCCTTCGATGACCGGGGAGCTGTTTTTT.

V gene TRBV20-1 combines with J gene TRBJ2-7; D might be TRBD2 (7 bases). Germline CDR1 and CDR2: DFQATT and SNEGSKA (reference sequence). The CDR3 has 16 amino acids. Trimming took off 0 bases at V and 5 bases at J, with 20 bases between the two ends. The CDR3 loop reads CSARDQGGRGDNEQYF. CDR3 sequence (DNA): TGCAGTGCTAGAGATCAAGGGGGGAGGGGTGATAACGAGCAGTACTTC.

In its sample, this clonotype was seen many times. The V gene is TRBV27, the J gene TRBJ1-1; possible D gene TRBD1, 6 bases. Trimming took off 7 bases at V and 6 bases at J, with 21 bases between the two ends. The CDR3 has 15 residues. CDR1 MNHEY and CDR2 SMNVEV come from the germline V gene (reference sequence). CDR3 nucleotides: TGTGCCAGCATGAAATTGGGGGCCCTTGGTTCTGAAGCTTTCTTT. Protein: CASMKLGALGSEAFF.

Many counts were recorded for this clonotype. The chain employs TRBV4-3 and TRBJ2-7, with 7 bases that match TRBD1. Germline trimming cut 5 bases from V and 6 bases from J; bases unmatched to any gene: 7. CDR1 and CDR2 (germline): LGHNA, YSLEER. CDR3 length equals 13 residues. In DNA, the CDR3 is TGCGCCAGCAGCAGGGCCAGGGGGAGCGAGCAGTACTTC. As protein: CASSRARGSEQYF.

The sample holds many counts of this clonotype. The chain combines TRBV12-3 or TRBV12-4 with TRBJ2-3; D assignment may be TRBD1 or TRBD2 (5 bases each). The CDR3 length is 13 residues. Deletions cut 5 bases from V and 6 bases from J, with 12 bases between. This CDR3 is CASSGDGLDTQYF. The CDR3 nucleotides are TGTGCCAGCAGTGGGGACGGCCTGGATACGCAGTATTTT.

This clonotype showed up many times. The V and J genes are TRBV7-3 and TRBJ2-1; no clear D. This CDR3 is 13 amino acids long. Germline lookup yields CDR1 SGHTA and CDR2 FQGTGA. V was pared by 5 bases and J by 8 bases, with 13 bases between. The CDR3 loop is CASSAGIFDEQFF. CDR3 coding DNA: TGTGCCAGCAGCGCTGGGATTTTCGATGAGCAGTTCTTC. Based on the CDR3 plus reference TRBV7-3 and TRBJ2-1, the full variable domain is GAGVSQTPSNKVTEKGKYVELRCDPISGHTALYWYRQSLGQGPEFLIYFQGTGAADDSGLPNDRFFAVRPEGSVSTLKIQRTERGDSAVYLCASSAGIFDEQFFGPGTRLTVL.

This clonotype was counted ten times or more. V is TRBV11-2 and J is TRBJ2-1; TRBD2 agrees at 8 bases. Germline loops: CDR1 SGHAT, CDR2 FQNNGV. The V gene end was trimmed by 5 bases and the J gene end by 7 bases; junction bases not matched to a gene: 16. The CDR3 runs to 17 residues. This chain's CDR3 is CASSQVRSGDGWNEQFF. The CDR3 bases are TGTGCCAGCAGCCAAGTGCGTAGCGGGGACGGATGGAATGAGCAGTTCTTC. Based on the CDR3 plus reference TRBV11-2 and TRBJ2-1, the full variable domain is EAGVAQSPRYKIIEKRQSVAFWCNPISGHATLYWYQQILGQGPKLLIQFQNNGVVDDSQLPKDRFSAERLKGVDSTLKIQPAKLEDSAVYLCASSQVRSGDGWNEQFFGPGTRLTVL.

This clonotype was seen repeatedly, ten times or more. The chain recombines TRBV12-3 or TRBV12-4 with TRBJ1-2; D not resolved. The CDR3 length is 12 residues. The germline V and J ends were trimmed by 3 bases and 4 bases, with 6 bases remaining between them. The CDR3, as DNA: TGTGCCAGCAGTTTGATGAGCTATGGCTACACCTTC. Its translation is CASSLMSYGYTF.

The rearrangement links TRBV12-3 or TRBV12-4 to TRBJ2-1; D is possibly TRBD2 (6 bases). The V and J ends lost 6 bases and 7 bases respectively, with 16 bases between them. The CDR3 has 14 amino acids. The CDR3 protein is CASRPAGPRNEQFF. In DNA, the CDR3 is TGTGCCAGCAGGCCCGCGGGGCCACGGAATGAGCAGTTCTTC.

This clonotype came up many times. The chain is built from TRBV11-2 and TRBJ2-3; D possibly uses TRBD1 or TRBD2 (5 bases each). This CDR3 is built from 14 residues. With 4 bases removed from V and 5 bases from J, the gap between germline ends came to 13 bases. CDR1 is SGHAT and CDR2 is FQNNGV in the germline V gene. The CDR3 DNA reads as TGTGCCAGCAGCTCCTTGGTTGGGGGAGATACGCAGTATTTT. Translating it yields CASSSLVGGDTQYF.

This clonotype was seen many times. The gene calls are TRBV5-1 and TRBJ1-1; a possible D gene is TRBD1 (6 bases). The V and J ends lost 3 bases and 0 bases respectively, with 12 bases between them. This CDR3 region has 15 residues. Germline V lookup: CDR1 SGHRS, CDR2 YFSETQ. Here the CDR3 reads CASSSIPGVNTEAFF. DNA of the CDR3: TGCGCCAGCAGCTCAATTCCAGGGGTGAACACTGAAGCTTTCTTT. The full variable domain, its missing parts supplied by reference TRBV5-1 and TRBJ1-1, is KAGVTQTPRYLIKTRGQQVTLSCSPISGHRSVSWYQQTPGQGLQFLFEYFSETQRNKGNFPGRFSGRQFSNSRSEMNVSTLELGDSALYLCASSSIPGVNTEAFFGQGTRLTVV.

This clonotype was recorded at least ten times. CDR3 sequence (DNA): TGTGCCAGCAGCAAAAAGGGGGGGCCGTTGCGCGAGCAGTACTTC. Its protein product is CASSKKGGPLREQYF. V and J are TRBV21-1 and TRBJ2-7; no check of the table's D call, TRBD1, against the DNA was made. TRBV21-1 is noted as a pseudogene. This CDR3 is 15 amino acids long.

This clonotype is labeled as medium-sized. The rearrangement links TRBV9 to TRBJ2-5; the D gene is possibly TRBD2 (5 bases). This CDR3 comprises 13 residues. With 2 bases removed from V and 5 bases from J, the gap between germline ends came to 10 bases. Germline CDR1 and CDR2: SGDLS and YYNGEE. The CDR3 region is CASSVSREETQYF. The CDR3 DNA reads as TGTGCCAGCAGCGTGAGTAGGGAGGAGACCCAGTACTTC.

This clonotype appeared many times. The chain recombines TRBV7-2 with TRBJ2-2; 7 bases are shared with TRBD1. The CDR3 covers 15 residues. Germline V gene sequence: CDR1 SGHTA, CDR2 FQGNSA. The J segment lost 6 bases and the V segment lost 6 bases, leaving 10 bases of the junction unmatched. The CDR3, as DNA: TGTGCCAGCAGGGCCGGGACAGCTTACTCCGGGGAGCTGTTTTTT. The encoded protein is CASRAGTAYSGELFF.

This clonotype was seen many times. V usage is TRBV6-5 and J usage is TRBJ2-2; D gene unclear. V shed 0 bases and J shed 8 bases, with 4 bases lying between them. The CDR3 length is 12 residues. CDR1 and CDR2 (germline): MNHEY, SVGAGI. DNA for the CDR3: TGTGCCAGCAGTTACTCAACTGGGGAGCTGTTTTTT. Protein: CASSYSTGELFF.

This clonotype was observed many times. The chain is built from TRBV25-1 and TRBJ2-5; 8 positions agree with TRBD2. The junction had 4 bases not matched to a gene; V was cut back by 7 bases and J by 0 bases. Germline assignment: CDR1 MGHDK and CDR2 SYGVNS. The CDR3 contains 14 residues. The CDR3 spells CASTPGGNQETQYF. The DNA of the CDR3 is TGTGCCAGCACTCCGGGGGGGAACCAAGAGACCCAGTACTTC.

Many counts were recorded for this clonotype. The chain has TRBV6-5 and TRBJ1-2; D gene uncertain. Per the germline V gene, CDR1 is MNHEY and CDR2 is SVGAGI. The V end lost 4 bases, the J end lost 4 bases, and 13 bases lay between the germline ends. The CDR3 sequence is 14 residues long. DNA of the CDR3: TGTGCCAGCAGTTTCTACCAAACTTCCTATGGCTACACCTTC. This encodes CASSFYQTSYGYTF.

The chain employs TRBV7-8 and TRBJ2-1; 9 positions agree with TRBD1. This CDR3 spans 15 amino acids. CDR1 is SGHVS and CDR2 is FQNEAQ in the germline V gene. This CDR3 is CVTSYNRGPVNEQFF. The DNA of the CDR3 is TGTGTCACATCTTACAACAGGGGGCCGGTCAATGAGCAGTTCTTC.